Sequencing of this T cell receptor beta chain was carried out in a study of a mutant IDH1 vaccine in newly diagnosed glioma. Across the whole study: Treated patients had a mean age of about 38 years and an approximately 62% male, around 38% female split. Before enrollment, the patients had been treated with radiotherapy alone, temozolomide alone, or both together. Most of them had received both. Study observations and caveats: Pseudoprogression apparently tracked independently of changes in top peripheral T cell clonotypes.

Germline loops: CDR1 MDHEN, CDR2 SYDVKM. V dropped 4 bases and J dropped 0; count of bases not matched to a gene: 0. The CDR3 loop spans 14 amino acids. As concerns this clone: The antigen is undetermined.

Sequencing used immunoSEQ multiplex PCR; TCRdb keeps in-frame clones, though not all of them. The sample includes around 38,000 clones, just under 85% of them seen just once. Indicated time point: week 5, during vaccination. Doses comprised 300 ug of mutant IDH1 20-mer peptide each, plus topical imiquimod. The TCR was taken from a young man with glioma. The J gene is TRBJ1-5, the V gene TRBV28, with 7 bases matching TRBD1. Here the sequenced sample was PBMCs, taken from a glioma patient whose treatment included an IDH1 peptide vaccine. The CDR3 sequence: CASSYRGSNQPQHF. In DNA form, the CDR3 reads TGTGCCAGCAGTTACAGGGGTAGCAATCAGCCCCAGCATTTT.